This is a list of T cell receptor beta chains from one sample in a study of blood T cell repertoires in COVID-19. Libraries were prepared by immunoSEQ multiplex PCR; TCRdb keeps only in-frame clonotypes and omits some of them. The sample yields roughly 110,000 clones, around nine tenths seen once. The sample was peripheral blood. These TCRs come from a woman between 70 and 85 years old who had recovered from COVID-19. Each CDR3 is given with its conserved first and last residue. D genes are given only for firm matches. Size is omitted from some rows. Given values are once, few, many or a class for expanded clones.

J gene | D gene | V gene | clone size | CDR3 DNA | CDR3 protein
TRBJ2-7 | TRBD1 | TRBV6-6 | NA | TGTGCCAGCAGGCGACAGGGGGCGCTTCCCCACGAGCAGTACTTC | CASRRQGALPHEQYF
TRBJ1-6 | NA | TRBV9 | NA | TGTGCCAGCAGCGTAGCGGCGGGAGGAGTTTCACCCCTCCACTTT | CASSVAAGGVSPLHF
TRBJ2-1 | NA | TRBV28 | NA | TGTGCCAGCACCGGGAGTTACAATGAGCAGTTCTTC | CASTGSYNEQFF
TRBJ1-5 | NA | TRBV5-5 | NA | TGTGCCAGCAGCGGCGGGGGTTATAGCAATCAGCCCCAGCATTTT | CASSGGGYSNQPQHF
TRBJ1-1 | NA | TRBV27 | NA | TGTGCCAGCAGTTCCGAGACATTCACTGAAGCTTTCTTT | CASSSETFTEAFF
TRBJ2-5 | NA | TRBV7-9 | NA | TGTGCCAGCAGCAAAGGGTCGAGTGAATACTTC | CASSKGSSEYF
TRBJ2-7 | TRBD2 | TRBV20-1 | NA | TGCAGTGCTAGTGGAGAGCGGGGGCCAAACCCCTCTAACGAGCAGTACTTC | CSASGERGPNPSNEQYF
TRBJ2-2 | NA | TRBV18 | NA | TGTGCCAGCTCACCACCTAGCGTCGACACCGGGGAGCTGTTTTTT | CASSPPSVDTGELFF
TRBJ2-1 | TRBD2 | TRBV19 | NA | TGTGCCAGTAGTATAAGGCGGGGGGGCCATGAGCAGTTCTTC | CASSIRRGGHEQFF
TRBJ2-7 | NA | TRBV5-4 | NA | TGTGCCAGCAGCTCCTCCTCTAGGGAGCAGTACTTC | CASSSSSREQYF
TRBJ1-2 | NA | TRBV15 | NA | TGTGCCACCAGCAGAGCCCAGGGAGGCTATGGCTACACCTTC | CATSRAQGGYGYTF
TRBJ1-2 | NA | TRBV12-3/TRBV12-4 | few | TGTGCCAGCACCGTGGACAATAACTATGGCTACACCTTC | CASTVDNNYGYTF
TRBJ2-7 | TRBD2 | TRBV3-1/TRBV3-2 | NA | TGTGCCAGCAGCCCCGCGGGGGGCAACGAGCAGTACTTC | CASSPAGGNEQYF
TRBJ1-2 | TRBD1 | TRBV28 | NA | TGTGCCAGCCAGGGACAGGGTAGGGGAAGGCGCTATGGCTACACCTTC | CASQGQGRGRRYGYTF
TRBJ2-7 | TRBD1 | TRBV28 | NA | TGTGCCAGCAGTGGAAGGGGGCTTTGGGCCTACGAGCAGTACTTC | CASSGRGLWAYEQYF
TRBJ2-1 | TRBD1 | TRBV5-1 | few | TGCGCCAGCGGCCGACAGGGGAGTGACAATGAGCAGTTCTTC | CASGRQGSDNEQFF